Listed below are T cell receptor beta chains from one sample, sequenced in a study of cytomegalovirus exposure and HLA in healthy donors. Assay: immunoSEQ multiplex PCR; the TCRdb copy retains only in-frame clones and omits some. The repertoire has 100,000 to 150,000 clones, roughly 80% of them found once; the top ten carry approximately 1.3%. Sequencing was carried out using PBMCs. These receptors were collected from a female donor in good health and CMV-seronegative. The CDR3 runs from the conserved cysteine through the conserved F or W. Clone size is stated in some rows and not others, as once, few, many or a class when expanded.

TRBJ1-1 - TRBV11-2 CASSLDGTKARKNTEAFF
TRBJ1-1 - TRBV15 CATSRDKVRGPVNTEAFF
TRBJ1-4 - TRBV5-5 CASTVGQMNEKLFF
TRBJ2-6 - TRBV10-3 CAISRTGGSGANVLTF
TRBJ1-1 - TRBV13 CASSLGAGVGTEAFF
TRBJ2-4 few TRBV19 CASSRLAGGQFERNIQYF
TRBJ2-3 - TRBV7-7 CASSLSPGGDTQYF
TRBJ1-5 - TRBV7-8 CASSTRQPNQPQHF
TRBJ2-5 - TRBV10-1 CATSKSLGETQYF
TRBJ1-4 - TRBV5-6 CASSLMGQLVEKLFF
TRBJ1-2 - TRBV19 CASSSTGGRIYGYTF
TRBJ2-1 - TRBV19 CASRSSSYNEQFF
TRBJ1-3 - TRBV11-2 CASSSDRDSGNTIYF
- - TRBV15 CATSRDLSGLGYEQYF
TRBJ1-5 - TRBV6-1 CASSDEWGGNQPQHF
TRBJ1-3 - TRBV4-2 CASSPSSGNTIYF
TRBJ2-1 once TRBV9 CASSLSGSSYNEQFF
TRBJ2-7 - TRBV2 CASRADSYEQYF
TRBJ1-2 few TRBV7-9 CASSRDFGGGGYTF
TRBJ1-6 - TRBV18 CASSPSRQGANSPLHF
TRBJ2-7 few TRBV2 CASSVDRGYYEQYF
TRBJ2-7 - TRBV10-3 CAVRDSYYEQYF
TRBJ2-6 - TRBV28 CASGAWGERANVLTF
TRBJ2-1 - TRBV2 CASSDDGNEQFF
TRBJ1-5 - TRBV11-2 CASSWTGSNQPQHF
TRBJ1-1 - TRBV6-1 CASSRRTEAFF
TRBJ1-6 few TRBV6-5 CASRETGGINSPLHF
TRBJ2-2 once TRBV7-9 CASSLRRTGIPGELFF
TRBJ1-6 - TRBV7-9 CASSLQGETSSPLHF
TRBJ2-1 - TRBV29-1 CSVGARRYNEQFF
TRBJ2-1 - TRBV9 CASSTSGGGYNEQFF
TRBJ1-5 - TRBV19 CASSIEDTSRNQPQHF
TRBJ2-2 once TRBV30 CAWSVETGTTEMNTGELFF
TRBJ2-2 - TRBV27 CASSLRGLGTGELFF
TRBJ2-7 - TRBV6-1 CASSEGTGSSYEQYF
TRBJ2-3 - TRBV6-1 CASRTESADTQYF
TRBJ2-3 - TRBV7-3 CASSPAAGAYTDTQYF
TRBJ1-2 few TRBV4-2 CASSQGTGVWHGYTF
TRBJ1-2 - TRBV11-2 CASSFMGQLLNYGYTF
TRBJ1-1 few TRBV9 CASSAGDSRNTEAFF
TRBJ2-1 - TRBV11-3 CASSAGTSGVPEQFF